Listed here is a single T cell receptor beta chain. The antigen remains unidentified. The sample originates from a study of blood T cells in healthy people across ages. The authors ran a second PCR of about 7 to 12 cycles using a sample-barcoded 5' primer and a J-beta primer mix. TCRdb passed the 5' RACE reads through MiXCR, listing each CDR3 protein once. In the table there are 1.8 million or so distinct CDR3 sequences, roughly 43% of which are singletons. Germline assignment: CDR1 SGHTA and CDR2 FQGNSA. The CDR3 runs to 15 residues. V was clipped by 5 bases and J by 2 bases, with 14 bases between them. Findings and caveats of the study: It was the long-lived donors that had more naive CD4+ cells and higher diversity than aged donors. CMV infection status of these donors was not known.

The receptor comes from a human donor in good health. The sample consisted of blood. This rearrangement joins TRBV7-2 to TRBJ2-3; tentatively, D is TRBD2 (5 bases). The DNA of the CDR3 is TGTGCCAGCAGCCGGAGAGGGCTCAACACAGATACGCAGTATTTT. It translates to CASSRRGLNTDTQYF.